Listed below are T cell receptor beta chains from one sample, sequenced in a study of shared clonotypes between healthy human individuals. The assay was immunoSEQ multiplex PCR, and TCRdb's table has in-frame clones only and misses some. Altogether approximately 2,000,000 clones are present, around 93% being singletons, with the ten largest covering approximately 0.4%. Sequencing used naive CD4+ T cells from PBMCs. These receptors were collected from a man between 18 and 29 years old in good health. Some clones in this sample may be carry-over from other donors' samples. Both conserved end residues are trimmed from each CDR3. Fields, in order: V gene, CDR3 protein.

V gene: TRBV25-1; CDR3 protein: ASRGGGGYGYT
V gene: TRBV12-5; CDR3 protein: ASGPYDRGYNPSTNEKLF
V gene: TRBV6-1; CDR3 protein: ASSELGNQPQH
V gene: TRBV9; CDR3 protein: ASSGTVGDTQY
V gene: TRBV28; CDR3 protein: ASSLLGSGSFGEQY
V gene: TRBV19; CDR3 protein: ASRGPGRNDEQY
V gene: TRBV4-1; CDR3 protein: ASSQDRGLRVNTGELF
V gene: TRBV30; CDR3 protein: AWTRVAISYNEQF
V gene: TRBV11-2; CDR3 protein: ASSLVLDRGPDEQF
V gene: TRBV28; CDR3 protein: ASTPPIVAGSPLH
V gene: TRBV7-6; CDR3 protein: ASSSVDDIQY
V gene: TRBV5-4; CDR3 protein: ASSVDGYYGYT
V gene: TRBV28; CDR3 protein: ASRKIEAF
V gene: TRBV6-1; CDR3 protein: ASSGQTGRRTDTQY
V gene: TRBV4-3; CDR3 protein: ASSQSGDEQF
V gene: TRBV27; CDR3 protein: ASSLRRDRDYNEQF
V gene: TRBV28; CDR3 protein: ASSFSDTGYEQY
V gene: TRBV7-8; CDR3 protein: ASSLGLAGVAKNIQY
V gene: TRBV6-5; CDR3 protein: ASSAGRDTQY
V gene: TRBV9; CDR3 protein: ASSSGLGAQYTDTQY
V gene: TRBV5-4; CDR3 protein: ASSLQTGSENEQF
V gene: TRBV18; CDR3 protein: ASSQGGATHEKLF
V gene: TRBV7-9; CDR3 protein: ASSFPFQGNEQY
V gene: TRBV5-1; CDR3 protein: ASSLEGRAEAF
V gene: TRBV29-1; CDR3 protein: SAGTGTGSQPQH
V gene: TRBV6-1; CDR3 protein: ASRDRVRNSPLH
V gene: TRBV7-9; CDR3 protein: ASSLYRTSGNTDTQY
V gene: TRBV5-1; CDR3 protein: ASSLSPIREGNNEQF
V gene: TRBV7-2; CDR3 protein: ASSSGPRGDTQY